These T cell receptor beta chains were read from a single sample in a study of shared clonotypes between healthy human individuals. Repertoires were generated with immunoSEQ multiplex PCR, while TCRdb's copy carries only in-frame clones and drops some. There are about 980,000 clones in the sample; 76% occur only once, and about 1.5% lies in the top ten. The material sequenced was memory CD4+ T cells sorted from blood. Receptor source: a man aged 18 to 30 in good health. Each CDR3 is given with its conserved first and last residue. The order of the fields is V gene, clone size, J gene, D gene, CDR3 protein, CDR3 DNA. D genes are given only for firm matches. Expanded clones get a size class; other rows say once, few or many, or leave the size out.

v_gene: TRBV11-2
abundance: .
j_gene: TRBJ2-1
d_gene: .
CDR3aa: CASSLPRGGLSRDEQFF
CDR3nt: TGTGCCAGCAGCTTACCCAGAGGCGGGCTGTCACGCGATGAGCAGTTCTTC

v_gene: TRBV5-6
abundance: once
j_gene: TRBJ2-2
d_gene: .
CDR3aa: CASSLERGRPNTGELFF
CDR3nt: TGTGCCAGCAGCTTGGAACGCGGCAGACCCAACACCGGGGAGCTGTTTTTT

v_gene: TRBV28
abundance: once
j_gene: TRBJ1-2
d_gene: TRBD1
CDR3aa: CASSLGTGRNYGYTF
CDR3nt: TGTGCCAGCAGCCTTGGGACAGGGCGGAACTATGGCTACACCTTC

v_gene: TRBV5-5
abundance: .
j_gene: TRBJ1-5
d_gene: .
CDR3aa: CASSLRVNQPQHF
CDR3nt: TGTGCCAGCAGTTTGAGGGTAAATCAGCCCCAGCATTTT

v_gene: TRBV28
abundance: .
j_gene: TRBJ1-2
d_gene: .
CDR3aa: CASSFLRVLDYGYTF
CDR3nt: TGTGCCAGCAGTTTCCTCAGGGTATTAGACTATGGCTACACCTTC

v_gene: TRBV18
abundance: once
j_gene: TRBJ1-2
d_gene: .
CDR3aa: CASSPISSRAGLDGYTF
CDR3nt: TGTGCCAGCTCACCAATCTCCTCGAGGGCCGGGTTGGATGGCTACACCTTC

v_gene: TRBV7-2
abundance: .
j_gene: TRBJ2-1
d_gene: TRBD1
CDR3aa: CASTPTGGSLVNEQFF
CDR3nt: TGTGCCAGCACTCCTACAGGGGGATCTCTTGTCAATGAGCAGTTCTTC

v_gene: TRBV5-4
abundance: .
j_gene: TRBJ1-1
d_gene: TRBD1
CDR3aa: CASSSGQGRALSEAFF
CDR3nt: TGTGCCAGCAGCTCAGGACAGGGTCGGGCCCTTTCCGAAGCTTTCTTT

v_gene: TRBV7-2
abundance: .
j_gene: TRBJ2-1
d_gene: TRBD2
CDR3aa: CASSSGLAGVPEQFF
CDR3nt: TGTGCCAGCAGCTCGGGACTAGCGGGAGTTCCTGAGCAGTTCTTC

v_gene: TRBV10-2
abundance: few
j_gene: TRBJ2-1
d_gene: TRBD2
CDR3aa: CASLAPGGNEQFF
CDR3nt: TGCGCCAGTCTTGCCCCCGGGGGGAATGAGCAGTTCTTC

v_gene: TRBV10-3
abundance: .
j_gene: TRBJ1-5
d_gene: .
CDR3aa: CAISESRDMSQHF
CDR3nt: TGTGCCATCAGTGAGTCGAGGGATATGTCCCAGCATTTT

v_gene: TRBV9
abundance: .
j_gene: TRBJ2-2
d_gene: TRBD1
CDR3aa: CASSVLDREIAGELFF
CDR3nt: TGTGCCAGCAGCGTATTGGACAGGGAAATTGCCGGGGAGCTGTTTTTT

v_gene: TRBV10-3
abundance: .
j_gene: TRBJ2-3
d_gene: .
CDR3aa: CAISDGLTDTQYF
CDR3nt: TGTGCCATCAGTGATGGCCTCACAGATACGCAGTATTTT

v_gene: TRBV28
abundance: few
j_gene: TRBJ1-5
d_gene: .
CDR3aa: CASNWQGIWGNQPQHF
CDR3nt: TGTGCCAGCAATTGGCAGGGCATATGGGGCAATCAGCCCCAGCATTTT

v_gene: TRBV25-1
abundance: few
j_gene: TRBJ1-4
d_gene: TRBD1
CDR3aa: CASSRPGQGEKLFF
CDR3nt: TGTGCCAGCAGTCGCCCCGGACAGGGCGAAAAACTGTTTTTT

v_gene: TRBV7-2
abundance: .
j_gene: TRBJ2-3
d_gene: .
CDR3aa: CASSHEFSLGTDTQYF
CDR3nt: TGTGCCAGCAGCCATGAATTTTCATTAGGGACAGATACGCAGTATTTT

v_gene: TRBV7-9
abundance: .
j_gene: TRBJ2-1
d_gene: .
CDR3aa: CASSLGPLEQFF
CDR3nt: TGTGCCAGCAGCCTCGGACCCCTCGAGCAGTTCTTC

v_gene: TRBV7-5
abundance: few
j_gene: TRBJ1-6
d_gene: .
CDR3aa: CARSLPDRARIDNSPLHF
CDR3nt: TGTGCCAGAAGCTTGCCGGACAGGGCGCGCATTGATAATTCACCCCTCCACTTT

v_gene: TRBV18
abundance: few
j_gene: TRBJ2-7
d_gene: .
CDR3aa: CASSPGALFSEQYF
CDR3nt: TGTGCCAGCTCACCCGGTGCCCTTTTTTCCGAGCAGTACTTC

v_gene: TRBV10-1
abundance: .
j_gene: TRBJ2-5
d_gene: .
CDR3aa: CASSATVQETQYF
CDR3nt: TGCGCCAGCAGTGCGACAGTCCAAGAGACCCAGTACTTC

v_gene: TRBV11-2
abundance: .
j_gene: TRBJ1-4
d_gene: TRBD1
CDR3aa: CASSRGTGTGGSNEKLFF
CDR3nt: TGTGCCAGCAGCCGGGGGACCGGGACAGGGGGCAGTAATGAAAAACTGTTTTTT

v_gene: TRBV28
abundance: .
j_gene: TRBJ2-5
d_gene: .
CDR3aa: CASRGAGSPWGETQYF
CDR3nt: TGTGCCAGCAGAGGGGCGGGAAGTCCTTGGGGAGAGACCCAGTACTTC

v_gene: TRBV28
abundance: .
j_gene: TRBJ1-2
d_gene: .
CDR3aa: CASSFILGGWDYGYTF
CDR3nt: TGTGCCAGCAGTTTTATTCTCGGGGGGTGGGACTATGGCTACACCTTC

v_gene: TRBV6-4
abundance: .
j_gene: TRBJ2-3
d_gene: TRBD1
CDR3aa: CASSGTGDTDTQYF
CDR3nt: TGTGCCAGCAGTGGGACAGGGGACACAGATACGCAGTATTTT

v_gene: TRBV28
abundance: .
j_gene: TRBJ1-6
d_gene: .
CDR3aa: CASSLPSGVSPLHF
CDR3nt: TGTGCCAGCAGTCTACCGAGCGGGGTTTCACCCCTCCACTTT

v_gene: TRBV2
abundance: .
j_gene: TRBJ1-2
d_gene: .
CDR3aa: CASSLQGLGYGYTF
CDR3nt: TGTGCCAGCAGTCTCCAGGGGTTGGGCTATGGCTACACCTTC

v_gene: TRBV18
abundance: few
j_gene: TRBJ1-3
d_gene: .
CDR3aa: CASSPDSIGNTIYF
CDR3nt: TGTGCCAGCTCACCAGACTCTATCGGAAACACCATATATTTT

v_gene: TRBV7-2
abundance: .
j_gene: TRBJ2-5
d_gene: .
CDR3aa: CASSPPPGWETQYF
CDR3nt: TGTGCCAGCAGCCCTCCCCCGGGATGGGAGACCCAGTACTTC

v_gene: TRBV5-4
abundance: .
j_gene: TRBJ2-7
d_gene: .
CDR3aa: CASSLGGLYEQYF
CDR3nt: TGTGCCAGCAGCTTGGGGGGGCTCTACGAGCAGTACTTC

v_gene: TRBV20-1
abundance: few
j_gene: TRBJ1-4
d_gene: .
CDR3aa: CSVRWSEKLFF
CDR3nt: TGCAGTGTCAGATGGAGTGAAAAACTGTTTTTT

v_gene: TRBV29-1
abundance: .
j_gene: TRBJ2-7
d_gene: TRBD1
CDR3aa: CSVVPRQGRYEQYF
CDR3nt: TGCAGCGTTGTGCCCCGACAGGGAAGGTACGAGCAGTACTTC

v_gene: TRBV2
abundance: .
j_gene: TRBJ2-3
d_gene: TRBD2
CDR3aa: CASSDGRGGTDTQYF
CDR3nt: TGTGCCAGCAGTGATGGTCGGGGGGGAACAGATACGCAGTATTTT

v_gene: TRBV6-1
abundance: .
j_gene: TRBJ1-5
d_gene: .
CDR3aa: CASMPGPGSQSQHF
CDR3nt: TGTGCCAGCATGCCCGGGCCGGGGTCCCAGTCCCAGCATTTT

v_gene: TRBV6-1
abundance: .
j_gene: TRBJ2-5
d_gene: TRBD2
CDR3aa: CASRGGTGRTETQYF
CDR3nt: TGTGCCAGCAGGGGAGGGACGGGTCGGACCGAGACCCAGTACTTC

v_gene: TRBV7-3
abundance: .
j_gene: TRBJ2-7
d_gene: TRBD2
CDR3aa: CASSERSGSFYEQYF
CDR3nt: TGTGCCAGCAGCGAACGGAGCGGGAGCTTCTACGAGCAGTACTTC